These T cell receptor beta chains were read from a single sample in a study of monozygotic twins with inflammatory bowel disease. Reprocessing the 5' RACE reads, TCRdb reports a single entry for every CDR3 protein and omits DNA. The sample table sets out 300,000 to 400,000 distinct CDR3 sequences. The sequencing input was blood. These receptors were collected from a human donor with ulcerative colitis or Crohn's disease, or a healthy co-twin of an affected twin (not recorded which). The CDR3 runs from the conserved cysteine through the conserved F or W.

V gene	J gene	CDR3 protein
TRBV6-5	TRBJ1-1	CASSYLGLSGGPNTEAFF
TRBV11-3	TRBJ2-1	CASSPRDGYNEQFF
TRBV3-1	TRBJ2-7	CASSQMWGSSYEQYF
TRBV11-1	TRBJ2-7	CASSLGRAAGARSHEQYF
TRBV7-9	TRBJ1-1	CASSLNRDEAFF
TRBV20-1	TRBJ2-7	CSARLAGGSYEQYF
TRBV5-4	TRBJ2-7	CASSFASGVYEQYF
TRBV4-3	TRBJ2-5	CASSQVRGSGETQYF
TRBV6-1	TRBJ1-1	CASSLRQGRNTEAFF
TRBV19	TRBJ2-1	CASSIVGDKSYNEQFF
TRBV5-1	TRBJ1-1	CASSLGETDVTEAFF
TRBV12-3/TRBV12-4	TRBJ2-3	CASSFSGGYTDTQYF
TRBV2	TRBJ1-2	CASLGTGGDYGYTF
TRBV5-1	TRBJ1-5	CASSLGLGGYQPQHF
TRBV7-8	TRBJ1-5	CASSLVTYNQPQHF
TRBV6-1	TRBJ2-1	CASSPVEGRDNEQFF
TRBV5-1	TRBJ2-5	CASSLGTGLETQYF
TRBV18	TRBJ2-1	CASSPQTSGYNEQFF
TRBV5-5	TRBJ2-5	CASSFAAQETQYF
TRBV3-1	TRBJ1-5	CASGIYSNQPQHF
TRBV19	TRBJ1-2	CASSGHDRALLANYGYTF
TRBV2	TRBJ2-2	CDSSESVVTGELFF
TRBV7-3	TRBJ2-2	CASSKRTGVNTGELFF
TRBV12-3/TRBV12-4	TRBJ2-7	CASSFGGAYEQYF
TRBV6-2/TRBV6-3	TRBJ2-4	CASSYPLTRGLLAKNIQYF
TRBV14	TRBJ2-4	CASSQDWLASAKNIQYF
TRBV29-1	TRBJ1-1	CSVVGTFPEAFF